A single sample is the source of the 22 T cell receptor beta chains below, sequenced in a study of blood T cell repertoires in COVID-19 (dated by TCRdb to the early 2020s). Library preparation was by the immunoSEQ multiplex PCR assay. The table comes from immuneACCESS by way of TCRdb, which keeps in-frame sequences with V and J called. Part of the clones is missing from these tables; in studies checked, under half for an unresolved V gene and the rest for unknown reasons. A total of hundreds of thousands of clones appear in this sample, about nine tenths of them only once. The ten largest clones capture 5% to 5.5% of the sample. The material sequenced was PBMCs or T cells enriched from blood (not recorded which). The origin of the receptors is a man between 60 and 75 years old who had recovered from COVID-19.

The CDR3 DNA follows: TGCGCCAGCAGCCCCGGACTAGCTAAGGACAATGAGCAGTTCTTC. Amino acids: CASSPGLAKDNEQFF. The rearrangement joins TRBV4-3 to TRBJ2-1; TRBD2 aligns across 8 bases. This CDR3 comprises 15 residues. With 4 bases clipped from V and 5 bases from J, the junction kept 7 bases outside the gene matches. CDR1 and CDR2 (germline): LGHNA, YSLEER.

The chain uses TRBV5-6 and TRBJ2-5; 7 bases align to TRBD1. CDR1 SGHDT and CDR2 YYEEEE come from the germline V gene. J gave up 5 bases and V 3 bases, and 7 bases lay outside the gene matches. The CDR3 covers 14 residues. CDR3 in DNA: TGTGCCAGCAGCTCGGTTACAGGGGTTGAGACCCAGTACTTC. Protein product: CASSSVTGVETQYF.

This sequence joins TRBV30 and TRBJ1-5; the match to TRBD1 covers 7 bases. This CDR3 region has 12 residues. Per the germline V gene, CDR1 is GTSNPN and CDR2 is SVGIG (reference sequence). J was trimmed by 4 bases and V by 5 bases; bases with no gene match: 2. The DNA for the CDR3 is TGTGCCTGGGCGACAGGGAATCAGCCCCAGCATTTT. Encoded protein: CAWATGNQPQHF.

This clone was counted once. The genes are TRBV10-1 and TRBJ1-6; 7 nucleotides line up with TRBD1. V was pared by 0 bases and J by 11 bases, with 7 bases of the junction left unmatched. Germline values: CDR1 WNHNN, CDR2 SYGVQD (reference sequence). The length of the CDR3 is 15 residues. CDR3: CASSESAGGLTPLHF. DNA of the CDR3: TGCGCCAGCAGTGAGTCGGCAGGGGGATTGACACCCCTCCACTTT.

J is TRBJ1-1 and V is TRBV5-1, with a tentative D call TRBD1 (5 bases). V was clipped by 0 bases and J by 1 base, with 10 bases between them. This CDR3 spans 15 amino acids. The V gene's germline CDR1 is SGHRS and CDR2 YFSETQ. The chain's CDR3 is CASSLGQRKNTEAFF. The CDR3 bases are TGCGCCAGCAGCTTGGGACAGCGTAAGAACACTGAAGCTTTCTTT. Full variable domain (outside the CDR3, taken from reference TRBV5-1 and TRBJ1-1): KAGVTQTPRYLIKTRGQQVTLSCSPISGHRSVSWYQQTPGQGLQFLFEYFSETQRNKGNFPGRFSGRQFSNSRSEMNVSTLELGDSALYLCASSLGQRKNTEAFFGQGTRLTVV.

A single count supports this clone. The J gene is TRBJ2-1, the V gene TRBV7-9; 11 bases map to TRBD2. The junction had 10 bases not matched to a gene; V was cut back by 6 bases and J by 9 bases. Germline V gives CDR1 SEHNR, CDR2 FQNEAQ (reference sequence). This CDR3 has 15 residues. The DNA of the CDR3 is TGTGCCAGCAGTATATGGACTAGCGGGTCGACTGAGCAGTTCTTC. Protein: CASSIWTSGSTEQFF.

The CDR3 spells CASSLLIGGSGYTF. The CDR3 region has the DNA TGTGCCAGCAGTTTACTTATAGGGGGCTCTGGCTACACCTTC. The chain is built from TRBV28 and TRBJ1-2, with 7 bases aligning to TRBD1. This CDR3 is 14 amino acids long. The V gene end was trimmed by 2 bases and the J gene end by 7 bases; junction bases not matched to a gene: 7. In germline, CDR1 is MDHEN, CDR2 SYDVKM.

The chain links TRBV18 to TRBJ2-2; 11 nucleotides agree with TRBD1. Germline V gene sequence: CDR1 KGHSH, CDR2 LQKENI. The CDR3 runs to 15 residues. J was trimmed by 3 bases and V by 3 bases; bases with no gene match: 0. Here the CDR3 DNA reads TGTGCCAGCTCACCGGGACAGGGGGACACCGGGGAGCTGTTTTTT. It specifies CASSPGQGDTGELFF.

This sequence joins TRBV5-8 and TRBJ1-5; D remains ambiguous. The germline gives CDR1 SGHTS, CDR2 YDEGEE. Trimming shortened V by 4 bases and J by 5 bases, and 10 bases separated the two germline ends. The CDR3 sequence is 13 residues long. The CDR3 DNA reads as TGTGCCAGCAGCCGGGTTCCGGATCAGCCCCAGCATTTT. Translated, it gives CASSRVPDQPQHF.

The chain joins TRBV28 to TRBJ2-3; 11 bases map to TRBD2. Unmatched junction bases numbered 5, after V lost 3 bases and J lost 6 bases. Germline CDR1 reads MDHEN; CDR2 reads SYDVKM. CDR3 length: 15 amino acids. The CDR3 DNA sequence: TGTGCCAGCAGTTTCCCACTAGCGGGAGCGGATACGCAGTATTTT. Its translation: CASSFPLAGADTQYF. Combining the CDR3 with reference TRBV28 and TRBJ2-3 gives the whole variable domain DVKVTQSSRYLVKRTGEKVFLECVQDMDHENMFWYRQDPGLGLRLIYFSYDVKMKEKGDIPEGYSVSREKKERFSLILESASTNQTSMYLCASSFPLAGADTQYFGPGTRLTVL.

The chain is built from TRBV19 and TRBJ2-3; 10 positions match TRBD2. This CDR3 region has 17 residues. After removal of 5 bases from V and 3 bases from J, the junction contained 11 bases not matched to a gene. CDR1 is LNHDA, CDR2 SQIVND, per germline (reference sequence). The CDR3 loop reads CASSSRLAGTGTDTQYF. The CDR3 DNA follows: TGTGCCAGTAGTTCAAGACTAGCGGGCACGGGGACAGATACGCAGTATTTT.

This chain's CDR3 is CASSLASGRETQYF. The CDR3 DNA reads TGCGCCAGCAGCTTGGCCTCAGGGCGGGAGACCCAGTACTTC. This chain connects TRBV5-1 to TRBJ2-5, with a weak D call TRBD1 (5 bases). Germline V lookup: CDR1 SGHRS, CDR2 YFSETQ. The CDR3 runs 14 residues. The V end lost 0 bases, the J end lost 5 bases, and 11 bases lay between the germline ends.

The chain has TRBV5-8 and TRBJ2-1; 14 bases are a match to TRBD2. Germline-derived CDR1 and CDR2 are SGHTS and YDEGEE. This CDR3 is built from 15 residues. Unmatched junction bases numbered 3, after V lost 3 bases and J lost 7 bases. In nucleotides, the CDR3 is TGTGCCAGCAGCTGGGGACTAGCGGGAGTTAATGAGCAGTTCTTC. Protein: CASSWGLAGVNEQFF. The full variable domain, in which reference TRBV5-8 and TRBJ2-1 provide the parts outside the CDR3, is EAGVTQSPTHLIKTRGQQATLRCSPISGHTSVYWYQQALGLGLQFLLWYDEGEERNRGNFPPRFSGRQFPNYSSELNVNALELEDSALYLCASSWGLAGVNEQFFGPGTRLTVL.

The chain is built from TRBV10-3 and TRBJ2-4; tentative D call: TRBD1 (5 bases). Trimming left V 7 bases short and J 7 bases short, with 14 bases between. CDR3 length: 13 residues. Per germline, CDR1 ENHRY and CDR2 SYGVKD. The CDR3 spells CAIKGQQENIQYF. The DNA of the CDR3 is TGTGCCATCAAAGGACAACAAGAGAACATTCAGTACTTC.

In DNA, the CDR3 is TGTGCCAGCAGCGCTGTTCGGCAGGGGGGTTCGCCGTATAATTCACCCCTCCACTTT. This sequence encodes CASSAVRQGGSPYNSPLHF. V and J are TRBV7-2 and TRBJ1-6; 7 nucleotides line up with TRBD1. The germline gives CDR1 SGHTA, CDR2 FQGNSA. This CDR3 contains 19 residues. V lost 5 bases and J lost 4; bases outside the gene matches: 17. The whole variable domain, remainder taken from reference TRBV7-2 and TRBJ1-6, is GAGVSQSPSNKVTEKGKDVELRCDPISGHTALYWYRQSLGQGLEFLIYFQGNSAPDKSGLPSDRFSAERTGGSVSTLTIQRTQQEDSAVYLCASSAVRQGGSPYNSPLHFGNGTRLTVT.

V usage is TRBV7-3 and J usage is TRBJ2-7; TRBD2 matches at 8 bases. This CDR3 has 13 residues. The V and J ends lost 1 base and 4 bases, in that order; junction bases with no gene match: 0. Germline V CDR1 and CDR2: SGHTA, FQGTGA. The CDR3 spells CASSLKRGYEQYF. In DNA, the CDR3 is TGTGCCAGCAGCTTAAAGCGGGGGTACGAGCAGTACTTC.

The chain couples TRBV3-1 (or the pseudogene TRBV3-2) to TRBJ2-4; D not resolved. The CDR3 sequence is 12 residues long. The V gene's germline CDR1 is LGHDT and CDR2 YNNKEL (reference sequence). V was clipped by 3 bases and J by 4 bases, with 4 bases between them. The CDR3: CASSHKKNIQYF. The CDR3 DNA sequence: TGTGCCAGCAGCCATAAAAAAAACATTCAGTACTTC.

The V and J genes are TRBV7-9 and TRBJ1-1, with 7 bases matching TRBD1. The CDR3 length is 16 residues. In germline, CDR1 is SEHNR, CDR2 FQNEAQ (reference sequence). J was trimmed by 1 base and V by 3 bases; bases with no gene match: 8. CDR3 sequence (DNA): TGTGCCAGCAGCTTGAGACAGGGAGGACCGAACACTGAAGCTTTCTTT. It yields the protein CASSLRQGGPNTEAFF.

This chain uses TRBV30 with TRBJ2-1; 7 nucleotides agree with TRBD2. V shed 2 bases, J shed 9 bases, and the junction held 16 bases outside the gene matches. Germline CDR1 reads GTSNPN; CDR2 reads SVGIG (reference sequence). The CDR3 totals 16 residues. The CDR3 sequence is CAWSRVAGVGVGEQFF. The CDR3 DNA reads TGTGCCTGGAGTAGGGTTGCGGGAGTGGGGGTGGGTGAGCAGTTCTTC.

V gene TRBV5-1 combines with J gene TRBJ1-2; 8 bases fit TRBD1. CDR1 is SGHRS, CDR2 YFSETQ, per germline. The CDR3 spans 15 residues. The ends lost 3 bases at V and 2 bases at J; junction bases unmatched: 6. The CDR3 reads CASSSGQGRNYGYTF. The CDR3 coding sequence is TGCGCCAGCAGCTCAGGACAGGGACGCAACTATGGCTACACCTTC.

The chain couples TRBV27 to TRBJ2-6; D gene uncertain. V dropped 3 bases and J dropped 0 bases, with 6 bases sitting between them. CDR3 length equals 15 residues. Germline loops: CDR1 MNHEY, CDR2 SMNVEV (reference sequence). The CDR3 spells CASSFRSSGANVLTF. The CDR3 DNA reads TGTGCCAGCAGTTTCCGGAGCTCTGGGGCCAACGTCCTGACTTTC. Full variable domain (missing parts from reference TRBV27 and TRBJ2-6): EAQVTQNPRYLITVTGKKLTVTCSQNMNHEYMSWYRQDPGLGLRQIYYSMNVEVTDKGDVPEGYKVSRKEKRNFPLILESPSPNQTSLYFCASSFRSSGANVLTFGAGSRLTVL.

V is TRBV10-3 and J is TRBJ2-1, with 7 bases that match TRBD2. CDR3 length: 13 amino acids. The V and J ends lost 7 bases and 6 bases, in that order; junction bases with no gene match: 6. In germline, CDR1 is ENHRY, CDR2 SYGVKD. The CDR3 region has the DNA TGTGCCATCACCCCCTGGGGGGGCAATGAGCAGTTCTTC. This encodes CAITPWGGNEQFF.